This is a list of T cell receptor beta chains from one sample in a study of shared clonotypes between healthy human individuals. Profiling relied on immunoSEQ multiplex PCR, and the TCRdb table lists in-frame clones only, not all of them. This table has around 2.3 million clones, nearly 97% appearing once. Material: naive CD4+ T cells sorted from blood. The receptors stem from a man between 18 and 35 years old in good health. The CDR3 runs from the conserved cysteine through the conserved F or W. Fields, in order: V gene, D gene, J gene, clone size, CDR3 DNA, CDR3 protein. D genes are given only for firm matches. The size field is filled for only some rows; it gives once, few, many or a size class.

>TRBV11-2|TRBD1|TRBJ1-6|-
TGTGCCAGCAGCTCGCAGGGGGTAATGGGTTCACCCCTCCACTTT
CASSSQGVMGSPLHF
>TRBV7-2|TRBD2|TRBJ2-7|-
TGTGCCAGCAGCTTACGAGCGGGCTCGGGGGGCTACGAGCAGTACTTC
CASSLRAGSGGYEQYF
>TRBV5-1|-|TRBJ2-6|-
TGCGCCAGCAGCTTGCTCCGGGACTGGAGCGGCTCTGGGGCCAACGTCCTGACTTTC
CASSLLRDWSGSGANVLTF
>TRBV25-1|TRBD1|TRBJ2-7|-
TGTGCCAGCAGTGATTGGACAGGGGACGAGCAGTACTTC
CASSDWTGDEQYF
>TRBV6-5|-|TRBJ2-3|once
TGTGCCAGCAGTTACAATCTAGGCGGTACGCAGTATTTT
CASSYNLGGTQYF
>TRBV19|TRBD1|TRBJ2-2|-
TGTGCCAGTACCTCATCCGGGACAGTCTTTACGAACACCGGGGAGCTGTTTTTT
CASTSSGTVFTNTGELFF
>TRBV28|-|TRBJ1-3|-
TGTGCCAGCACGGCAGGGGCACTGGTTCTCGGAAACACCATATATTTT
CASTAGALVLGNTIYF
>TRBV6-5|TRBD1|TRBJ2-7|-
TGTGCCAGCAGTAGCCAGGGGGCATCCTACGAGCAGTACTTC
CASSSQGASYEQYF
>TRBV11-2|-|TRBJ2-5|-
TGTGCCAGCAGCCGAACTGGACAACACTCGGAGACCCAGTACTTC
CASSRTGQHSETQYF
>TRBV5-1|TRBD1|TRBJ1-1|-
TGCGCCAGCAAGGAGGACAGGGATTCCACGGCTTTCTTT
CASKEDRDSTAFF
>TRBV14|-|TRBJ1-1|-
TGTGCCAGCAGCAATTTCGGGGGGGTGAACACTGAAGCTTTCTTT
CASSNFGGVNTEAFF
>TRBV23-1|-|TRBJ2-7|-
TGCGCCAGCAGTCAATCGTCGGCTGGAGAGCAGTACTTC
CASSQSSAGEQYF
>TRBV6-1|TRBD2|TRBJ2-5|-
TGTGCCAGCAGTGAACTGAGCGGGAGGGCCGGGACCCAGTACTTC
CASSELSGRAGTQYF
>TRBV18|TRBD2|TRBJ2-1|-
TGTGCCAGCTCACCGCCGGGACTAGCGGGAGGGGGTGAGCAGTTCTTC
CASSPPGLAGGGEQFF
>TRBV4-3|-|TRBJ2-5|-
TGCGCCAGCAGCCAAGGTGCAGGGTTAGAGACCCAGTACTTC
CASSQGAGLETQYF
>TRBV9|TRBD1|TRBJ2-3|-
TGTGCCAGCAGCGCCTCCGGGACAGGGGGCACAGATACGCAGTATTTT
CASSASGTGGTDTQYF
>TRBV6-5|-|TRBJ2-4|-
TGTGCCAGCAGTTACATGGGGATTCAGTACTTC
CASSYMGIQYF
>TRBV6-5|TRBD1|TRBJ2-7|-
TGTGCCAGCACGGGACAGGGCTACGAGCAGCACTTC
CASTGQGYEQHF
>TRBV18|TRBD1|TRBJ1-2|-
TGTGCCAGCTCACCTGCTGAAGTAAGACAGGGGGTTGGCTACACCTTC
CASSPAEVRQGVGYTF
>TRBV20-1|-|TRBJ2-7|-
TGCAGTGCGGGAGACACCTACGAGCAGTACTTC
CSAGDTYEQYF
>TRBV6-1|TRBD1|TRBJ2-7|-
TGTGCCAGCAGCCCACAGGGGTACGAGCAGTACTTC
CASSPQGYEQYF
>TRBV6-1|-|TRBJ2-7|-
TGTGCCAGCAGTCCCCGGGCCAGGGGGGACGAGCAGTACTTC
CASSPRARGDEQYF
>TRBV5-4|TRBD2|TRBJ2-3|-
TGTGCCAGCAGCTTGGGGACTAGCGGGGGCACAGATACGCAGTATTTT
CASSLGTSGGTDTQYF
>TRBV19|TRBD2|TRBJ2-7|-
TGTGCCAGTAAAGCGAAAGCGGGGTCCTACGAGCAGTACTTC
CASKAKAGSYEQYF
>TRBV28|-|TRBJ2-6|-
TGTGCCAGCAGTCCTCCCTCTGGGGCCAACGTCCTGACTTTC
CASSPPSGANVLTF
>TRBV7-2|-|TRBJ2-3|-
TGTGCCAGCAGCGGCAGGACCACAGATACGCAGTATTTT
CASSGRTTDTQYF
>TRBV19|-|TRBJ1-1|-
TGTGCCAGTAGTATAGAGGCCAGATTGAACACTGAAGCTTTCTTT
CASSIEARLNTEAFF
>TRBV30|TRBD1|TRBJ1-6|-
TGTGCCTGGAGGGAACAGGGGGTTTCACCCCTCCACTTT
CAWREQGVSPLHF
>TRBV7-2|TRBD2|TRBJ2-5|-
TGTGCCAGCAGCTTTCAGCGCGGGGGACAAGAGACCCAGTACTTC
CASSFQRGGQETQYF